The rows below give T cell receptor beta chains drawn from one sample of a study of regulatory T cells in long-lasting Graves disease. TCRdb called the multiplex PCR reads again in MiXCR, with one record for every CDR3 protein. This sample has about 470,000 distinct CDR3 sequences, with 15% found just once. The same sample was also studied in work on T cells in Graves' hyperthyroidism and ophthalmopathy.

The material was peripheral blood mononuclear cells (PBMCs), obtained at new diagnosis, from a patient treated with antithyroid drugs. The receptors were gathered from a woman aged 30 to 39 with Graves disease. Both conserved end residues are part of each CDR3. Each record gives: CDR3 length, V gene, J gene, D gene, CDR3 protein. D genes are given only for firm matches.

cdr3_length: 16
v_call: TRBV6-1
j_call: TRBJ2-1
d_call: TRBD2
cdr3_aa: CASKNTGTSGFNEQFF

cdr3_length: 14
v_call: TRBV7-8
j_call: TRBJ2-7
d_call: NA
cdr3_aa: CASSTGTDSYEQYF

cdr3_length: 12
v_call: TRBV29-1
j_call: TRBJ1-1
d_call: TRBD1
cdr3_aa: CSETSGGTEAFF

cdr3_length: 16
v_call: TRBV20-1
j_call: TRBJ2-1
d_call: TRBD2
cdr3_aa: CSASASGRATPNEQFF

cdr3_length: 13
v_call: TRBV6-2/TRBV6-3
j_call: TRBJ2-5
d_call: NA
cdr3_aa: CASSRTEQETQYF

cdr3_length: 13
v_call: TRBV20-1
j_call: TRBJ2-5
d_call: TRBD1
cdr3_aa: CSARGQGKETQYF

cdr3_length: 12
v_call: TRBV12-3/TRBV12-4
j_call: TRBJ1-5
d_call: NA
cdr3_aa: CATSFSNQPQHF

cdr3_length: 15
v_call: TRBV6-2/TRBV6-3
j_call: TRBJ1-5
d_call: TRBD1
cdr3_aa: CASSSTGESNQPQHF

cdr3_length: 15
v_call: TRBV6-9
j_call: TRBJ2-7
d_call: TRBD1
cdr3_aa: CASSYSSGGAYEQYF

cdr3_length: 14
v_call: TRBV2
j_call: TRBJ1-2
d_call: NA
cdr3_aa: CASSRALSNYGYTF

cdr3_length: 13
v_call: TRBV3-1
j_call: TRBJ2-2
d_call: NA
cdr3_aa: CASSQGLTGELFF

cdr3_length: 12
v_call: TRBV5-6
j_call: TRBJ2-7
d_call: TRBD2
cdr3_aa: CASSMGGYEQYF

cdr3_length: 16
v_call: TRBV4-2
j_call: TRBJ2-7
d_call: TRBD2
cdr3_aa: CASSQGGLAGTTEQYF

cdr3_length: 13
v_call: TRBV20-1
j_call: TRBJ1-5
d_call: NA
cdr3_aa: CSANQNGNQPQHF

cdr3_length: 16
v_call: TRBV6-2/TRBV6-3
j_call: TRBJ2-2
d_call: NA
cdr3_aa: CASRGWESENTGELFF

cdr3_length: 16
v_call: TRBV7-9
j_call: TRBJ2-7
d_call: TRBD2
cdr3_aa: CASSLAGGLAVYEQYF

cdr3_length: 14
v_call: TRBV20-1
j_call: TRBJ1-6
d_call: NA
cdr3_aa: CSANSQGYNSPLHF

cdr3_length: 15
v_call: TRBV27
j_call: TRBJ2-1
d_call: TRBD2
cdr3_aa: CASSLNSGSYNEQFF

cdr3_length: 17
v_call: TRBV27
j_call: TRBJ2-7
d_call: NA
cdr3_aa: CASSLHGLTSRSYEQYF

cdr3_length: 15
v_call: TRBV2
j_call: TRBJ2-5
d_call: TRBD1
cdr3_aa: CASSEARTGRETQYF

cdr3_length: 13
v_call: TRBV29-1
j_call: TRBJ2-7
d_call: TRBD2
cdr3_aa: CSGGEGPSYEQYF

cdr3_length: 16
v_call: TRBV2
j_call: TRBJ2-1
d_call: TRBD2
cdr3_aa: CASTTLLVAGGPEQFF

cdr3_length: 17
v_call: TRBV7-9
j_call: TRBJ2-5
d_call: NA
cdr3_aa: CASSLDWDRGDQETQYF

cdr3_length: 13
v_call: TRBV6-1
j_call: TRBJ2-3
d_call: NA
cdr3_aa: CASSRQDTDTQYF

cdr3_length: 13
v_call: TRBV7-8
j_call: TRBJ1-5
d_call: NA
cdr3_aa: CASSFLRGEPQHF

cdr3_length: 13
v_call: TRBV5-1
j_call: TRBJ1-1
d_call: TRBD1
cdr3_aa: CASKGQGGSGAFF

cdr3_length: 13
v_call: TRBV27
j_call: TRBJ2-7
d_call: NA
cdr3_aa: CASSLRGENEQYF

cdr3_length: 12
v_call: TRBV5-8
j_call: TRBJ1-1
d_call: NA
cdr3_aa: CASSLDRQASFF

cdr3_length: 16
v_call: TRBV6-5
j_call: TRBJ1-5
d_call: TRBD1
cdr3_aa: CASSSGTGVLDQPQHF

cdr3_length: 14
v_call: TRBV28
j_call: TRBJ1-1
d_call: TRBD1
cdr3_aa: CACSLGQANTEAFF

cdr3_length: 14
v_call: TRBV3-1
j_call: TRBJ1-2
d_call: TRBD1
cdr3_aa: CASSPSGTDYGYTF

cdr3_length: 13
v_call: TRBV28
j_call: TRBJ2-2
d_call: NA
cdr3_aa: CASWSGYTGELFF

cdr3_length: 15
v_call: TRBV3-1
j_call: TRBJ1-5
d_call: NA
cdr3_aa: CASSRVRDSNQPQHF

cdr3_length: 15
v_call: TRBV2
j_call: TRBJ2-3
d_call: TRBD2
cdr3_aa: CASTWAGGPTDTQYF

cdr3_length: 12
v_call: TRBV29-1
j_call: TRBJ1-6
d_call: TRBD1
cdr3_aa: CSAGTDNSPLHF

cdr3_length: 15
v_call: TRBV12-3/TRBV12-4
j_call: TRBJ2-2
d_call: TRBD1
cdr3_aa: CASSLRTGGRGELFF

cdr3_length: 16
v_call: TRBV2
j_call: TRBJ2-2
d_call: NA
cdr3_aa: CASSDPRASGTGELFF

cdr3_length: 16
v_call: TRBV20-1
j_call: TRBJ2-1
d_call: TRBD2
cdr3_aa: CSASSLAGGSYNEQFF

cdr3_length: 13
v_call: TRBV20-1
j_call: TRBJ1-2
d_call: NA
cdr3_aa: CSAIPGVPYGYTF

cdr3_length: 13
v_call: TRBV28
j_call: TRBJ1-5
d_call: NA
cdr3_aa: CASSFVLSEPQHF

cdr3_length: 12
v_call: TRBV28
j_call: TRBJ2-1
d_call: NA
cdr3_aa: CASSPLYNEQFF

cdr3_length: 15
v_call: TRBV18
j_call: TRBJ1-1
d_call: NA
cdr3_aa: CASSPFAQLNTEAFF

cdr3_length: 14
v_call: TRBV20-1
j_call: TRBJ2-7
d_call: TRBD2
cdr3_aa: CSAHSGRALYEQYF

cdr3_length: 13
v_call: TRBV28
j_call: TRBJ1-2
d_call: NA
cdr3_aa: CASSRWETYGYTF

cdr3_length: 14
v_call: TRBV5-1
j_call: TRBJ2-3
d_call: NA
cdr3_aa: CASSLDMFADTQYF

cdr3_length: 15
v_call: TRBV6-5
j_call: TRBJ1-2
d_call: NA
cdr3_aa: CASSYGLGSNYGYTF

cdr3_length: 13
v_call: TRBV3-1
j_call: TRBJ2-7
d_call: NA
cdr3_aa: CASSHSTGNEQYF

cdr3_length: 15
v_call: TRBV30
j_call: TRBJ2-7
d_call: NA
cdr3_aa: CAGNLGGRGESEQYF

cdr3_length: 18
v_call: TRBV2
j_call: TRBJ2-7
d_call: TRBD2
cdr3_aa: CASSESPLDFRGVDEQYF

cdr3_length: 14
v_call: TRBV19
j_call: TRBJ1-5
d_call: NA
cdr3_aa: CASRYLFGLQPQHF

cdr3_length: 16
v_call: TRBV6-2/TRBV6-3
j_call: TRBJ2-5
d_call: TRBD2
cdr3_aa: CASSYSSGRAQETQYF

cdr3_length: 16
v_call: TRBV12-3/TRBV12-4
j_call: TRBJ1-6
d_call: NA
cdr3_aa: CASSPGTADLKSPLHF

cdr3_length: 18
v_call: TRBV11-2
j_call: TRBJ2-3
d_call: TRBD2
cdr3_aa: CASSVVPGLVGSTDTQYF

cdr3_length: 19
v_call: TRBV3-1
j_call: TRBJ2-1
d_call: TRBD1
cdr3_aa: CASSQEGPGGTGSYNEQFF

cdr3_length: 15
v_call: TRBV5-1
j_call: TRBJ2-1
d_call: TRBD2
cdr3_aa: CASSTGTSGIIKQFF